A selection of T cell receptor beta chains follows, all from one sample in a study of beta chain features in type 1 diabetes. Assay: immunoSEQ multiplex PCR; the TCRdb copy retains only in-frame clones and omits some. The sample includes 140,000 or so clones, 10% of them seen just once. Sample: naive CD4+ T cells from blood. The source is a man between 18 and 29 years old in good health. CDR3s include the opening cysteine and the closing phenylalanine or tryptophan. Each record gives: V gene, clone size, D gene, J gene, CDR3 DNA, CDR3 protein. The D gene is left open where the match is weak. Clone size is shown for a subset of rows, as once, few, many or a class of expanded clone.

TRBV27	.	.	TRBJ2-7	TGTGCCAGCAGTTTCAGCGACAGGCGAAGCTCCTACGAGCAGTACTTC	CASSFSDRRSSYEQYF
TRBV15	.	TRBD1	TRBJ1-5	TGTGCCACCAGCAGAGATTCGGGACAGGGTAGTCAGCCCCAGCATTTT	CATSRDSGQGSQPQHF
TRBV5-4	.	.	TRBJ2-3	TGTGCCAGCAGCTTGGCTGCGGGGGCGGTCACAGATACGCAGTATTTT	CASSLAAGAVTDTQYF
TRBV5-1	few	.	TRBJ2-3	TGCGCCAGCAGCTTCACGACACCTAGCACAGATACGCAGTATTTT	CASSFTTPSTDTQYF
TRBV7-8	.	.	TRBJ1-5	TGTGCCAGCAGCATCCAAGCTGGCAATCAGCCCCAGCATTTT	CASSIQAGNQPQHF
TRBV7-2	.	TRBD1	TRBJ1-2	TGTGCCAGCAGCTTAGCGCCAGGGGGCTATGGCTACACCTTC	CASSLAPGGYGYTF
TRBV4-1	.	TRBD1	TRBJ1-2	TGCGCCAGCAGCCCCTCGACAGGGCCCCCGGCTGGCTACACCTTC	CASSPSTGPPAGYTF
TRBV30	many	TRBD1	TRBJ1-4	TGTGCCTGGAGTGAAGGACAGGTTAATGAAAAACTGTTTTTT	CAWSEGQVNEKLFF
TRBV7-9	many	TRBD2	TRBJ2-5	TGTGCCAGCAGCCCCCGGACTAGTAAAGAGACCCAGTACTTC	CASSPRTSKETQYF
TRBV7-7	few	TRBD1	TRBJ2-1	TGTGCCAGCAGCCCCCTGGGACAGGGGGCGCGTAATGAGCAGTTCTTC	CASSPLGQGARNEQFF
TRBV29-1	few	TRBD1	TRBJ2-1	TGCAGCGTTGAGGGGACAGGGTACGATGAGCAGTTCTTC	CSVEGTGYDEQFF
TRBV15	.	TRBD2	TRBJ2-5	TGTGCCACCAGCAGGGGACTAGCGGGGGGGCTGTCAGAGACCCAGTACTTC	CATSRGLAGGLSETQYF
TRBV5-1	.	TRBD1	TRBJ1-2	TGCGCCAGCAGCTCCCTACCTGGACAGGGTGGTGGCTACACCTTC	CASSSLPGQGGGYTF
TRBV27	few	.	TRBJ1-1	TGTGCCAGCAGTTCGGAAAAGGACTACACTGAAGCTTTCTTT	CASSSEKDYTEAFF
TRBV30	.	.	TRBJ2-1	TGTGCCTGGACCCTAGGACAGTCCTACAATGAGCAGTTCTTC	CAWTLGQSYNEQFF
TRBV6-5	few	.	TRBJ2-7	TGTGCCAGCAGTTCGGACAGTTCCTACGAGCAGTACTTC	CASSSDSSYEQYF
TRBV25-1	.	.	TRBJ2-7	TGTGCCAGCAGTGGTACAGATTACGAGCAGTACTTC	CASSGTDYEQYF
TRBV5-4	few	.	TRBJ2-3	TGTGCCAGCAGCACGGCTAGCGCAGATACGCAGTATTTT	CASSTASADTQYF
TRBV10-2	.	TRBD1	TRBJ2-7	TGCGCCAGAACGGCAGGGACAGGGTTCTACGAGCAGTACTTC	CARTAGTGFYEQYF
TRBV5-1	few	TRBD1	TRBJ1-6	TGCGCCAGCAGTCCAGGGACAGGCAATAATTCACCCCTCCACTTT	CASSPGTGNNSPLHF
TRBV5-1	.	TRBD1	TRBJ1-6	TGCGCCAGCAGCCTTGACAGGGGTGCCTATAATTCACCCCTCCACTTT	CASSLDRGAYNSPLHF
TRBV18	.	TRBD1	TRBJ2-7	TGTGCCAGCACCCCGGGACAGGGCTCCTACGAGCAGTACTTC	CASTPGQGSYEQYF
TRBV6-5	.	TRBD2	TRBJ2-3	TGTGCCAGCAGACTAGCGGGGCTTACAGATACGCAGTATTTT	CASRLAGLTDTQYF
TRBV11-2	many	.	TRBJ2-7	TGTGCCAGCTCCCACTACGAGCAGTACTTC	CASSHYEQYF
TRBV6-5	few	.	TRBJ2-7	TGTGCCAGCAGTTACTCTTACAGGACCCTCTCCTACGAGCAGTACTTC	CASSYSYRTLSYEQYF
TRBV14	once	TRBD2	TRBJ2-5	TGTGCCAGCAGCCAAGTCGGCAGCGGGGGAGTCCAAGAGACCCAGTACTTC	CASSQVGSGGVQETQYF
TRBV5-1	.	.	TRBJ2-6	TGCGCCAGCAAGGACAGCTCCTCTGGGGCCAACGTCCTGACTTTC	CASKDSSSGANVLTF
TRBV7-2	many	.	TRBJ1-2	TGTGCCAGCAGCCCATCTGCGGGGAGCGGGGACTATGGCTACACCTTC	CASSPSAGSGDYGYTF
TRBV28	few	TRBD2	TRBJ2-3	TGTGCCAGCAGCGGACTAGACTCAGGCACAGATACGCAGTATTTT	CASSGLDSGTDTQYF
TRBV5-8	.	TRBD2	TRBJ2-4	TGTGCCAGCAGCGGAAATAGCGGGGTCGGCAAAAACATTCAGTACTTC	CASSGNSGVGKNIQYF
TRBV5-1	.	.	TRBJ2-5	TGCGCCAGCAGCTTGACTAGTGCCCAAGAGACCCAGTACTTC	CASSLTSAQETQYF